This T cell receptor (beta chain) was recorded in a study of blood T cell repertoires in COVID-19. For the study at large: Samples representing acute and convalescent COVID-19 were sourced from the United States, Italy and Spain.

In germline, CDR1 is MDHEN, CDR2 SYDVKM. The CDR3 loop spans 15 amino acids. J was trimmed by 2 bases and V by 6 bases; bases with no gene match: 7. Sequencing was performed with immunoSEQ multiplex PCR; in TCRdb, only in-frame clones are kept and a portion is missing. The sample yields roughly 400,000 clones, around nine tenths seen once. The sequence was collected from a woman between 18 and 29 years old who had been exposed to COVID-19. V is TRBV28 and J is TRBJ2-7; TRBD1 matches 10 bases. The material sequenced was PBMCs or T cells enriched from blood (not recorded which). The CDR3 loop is CASRIGTGAPYEQYF. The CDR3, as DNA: TGTGCCAGCAGAATCGGGACAGGGGCCCCCTACGAGCAGTACTTC.